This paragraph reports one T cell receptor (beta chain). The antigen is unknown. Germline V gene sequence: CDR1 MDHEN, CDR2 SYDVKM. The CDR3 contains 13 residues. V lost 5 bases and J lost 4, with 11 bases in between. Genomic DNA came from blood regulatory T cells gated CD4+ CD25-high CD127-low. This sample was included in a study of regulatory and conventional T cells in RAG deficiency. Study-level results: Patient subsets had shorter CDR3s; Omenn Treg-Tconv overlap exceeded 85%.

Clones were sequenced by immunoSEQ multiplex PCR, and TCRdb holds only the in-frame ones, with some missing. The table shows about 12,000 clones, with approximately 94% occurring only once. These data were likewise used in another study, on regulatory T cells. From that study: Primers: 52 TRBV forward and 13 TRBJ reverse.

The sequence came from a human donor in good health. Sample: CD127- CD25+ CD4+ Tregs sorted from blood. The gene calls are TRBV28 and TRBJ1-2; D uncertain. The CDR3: CASSPFQAYGYTF. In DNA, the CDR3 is TGTGCCAGCAGTCCCTTTCAGGCCTATGGCTACACCTTC.